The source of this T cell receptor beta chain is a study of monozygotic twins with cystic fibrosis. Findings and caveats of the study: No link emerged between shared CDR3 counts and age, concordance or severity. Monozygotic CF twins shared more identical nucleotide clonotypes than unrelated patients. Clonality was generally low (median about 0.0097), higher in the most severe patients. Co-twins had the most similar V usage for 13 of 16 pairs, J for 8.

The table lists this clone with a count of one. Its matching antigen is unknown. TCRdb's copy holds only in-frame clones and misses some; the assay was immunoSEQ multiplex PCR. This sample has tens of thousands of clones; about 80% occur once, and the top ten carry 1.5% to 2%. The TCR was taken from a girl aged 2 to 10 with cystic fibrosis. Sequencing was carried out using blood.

The CDR3 here is CASSTRLASGYEQYF. DNA of the CDR3: TGTGCCAGCAGCACTAGACTAGCGTCGGGCTACGAGCAGTACTTC. The chain uses TRBV7-8 and TRBJ2-7, with TRBD2 matching 8 bases. Germline CDR1 SGHVS, CDR2 FQNEAQ. There are 15 residues in the CDR3. After removal of 5 bases from V and 3 bases from J, the junction contained 9 bases not matched to a gene. The entire variable domain, with the rest obtained from reference TRBV7-8 and TRBJ2-7, is as follows: GAGVSQSPRYKVAKRGQDVALRCDPISGHVSLFWYQQALGQGPEFLTYFQNEAQLDKSGLPSDRFFAERPEGSVSTLKIQRTQQEDSAVYLCASSTRLASGYEQYFGPGTRLTVT.